A selection of T cell receptor beta chains follows, all from one sample in a study of blood T cell repertoires in COVID-19. Sequencing was performed with immunoSEQ multiplex PCR; in TCRdb, only in-frame clones are kept and a portion is missing. The data show 20,000 or so clones, 89% seen once. The sequenced sample consisted of peripheral blood. The receptors here all came from a human donor in a cohort sampled during active COVID-19. Each CDR3 is given with its conserved first and last residue. The order of the fields is clone size, J gene, D gene, V gene, CDR3 DNA, CDR3 protein. A D gene is named only where the DNA matches it firmly. The size field is filled for only some rows; it gives once, few, many or a size class.

clone_size: .; j_call: TRBJ2-7; d_call: TRBD1; v_call: TRBV6-5; cdr3_nt: TGTGCCAGCAGTCGGACAGGTTTAGACGAGCAGTACTTC; cdr3_aa: CASSRTGLDEQYF
clone_size: .; j_call: TRBJ1-1; d_call: .; v_call: TRBV3-1/TRBV3-2; cdr3_nt: TGTGCCAGCAGCCAAACAGCACAGAACACTGAAGCTTTCTTT; cdr3_aa: CASSQTAQNTEAFF
clone_size: .; j_call: TRBJ1-2; d_call: .; v_call: TRBV28; cdr3_nt: TGTGCCAGCAGCCCAGGGGATGGCTACACCTTC; cdr3_aa: CASSPGDGYTF
clone_size: .; j_call: TRBJ2-1; d_call: .; v_call: TRBV4-3; cdr3_nt: TGCGCCAGCAGCCTCCGGAGGGGTGATGAGCAGTTCTTC; cdr3_aa: CASSLRRGDEQFF
clone_size: .; j_call: TRBJ1-2; d_call: .; v_call: TRBV5-1; cdr3_nt: TGCGCCAGCACCGGGACACCAACTAACTATGGCTACACCTTC; cdr3_aa: CASTGTPTNYGYTF
clone_size: .; j_call: TRBJ2-2; d_call: TRBD2; v_call: TRBV5-1; cdr3_nt: TGCGCCAGCAGCCCGCCCCCTAGCGGGGGCGGGGAGCTGTTTTTT; cdr3_aa: CASSPPPSGGGELFF
clone_size: .; j_call: TRBJ2-3; d_call: .; v_call: TRBV3-1/TRBV3-2; cdr3_nt: TGTGCCAGCAGCCAAGGTTTCGAGGATACGCAGTATTTT; cdr3_aa: CASSQGFEDTQYF
clone_size: .; j_call: TRBJ2-5; d_call: .; v_call: TRBV29-1; cdr3_nt: TGCAGCGCCAGTGGGGCGCAAGAGACCCAGTACTTC; cdr3_aa: CSASGAQETQYF
clone_size: .; j_call: TRBJ1-2; d_call: .; v_call: TRBV6-5; cdr3_nt: TGTGCCAGCAGTTATGGGGCAGGGGTAAATGGCTACACCTTC; cdr3_aa: CASSYGAGVNGYTF
clone_size: .; j_call: TRBJ1-2; d_call: .; v_call: TRBV12-3/TRBV12-4; cdr3_nt: TGTGCCAGCACCTTGGACAGTTTACTAGGCTACACCTTC; cdr3_aa: CASTLDSLLGYTF
clone_size: .; j_call: TRBJ2-2; d_call: TRBD2; v_call: TRBV7-8; cdr3_nt: TGTGCCAGCAGCCAACTAGCGGTCACAAACACCGGGGAGCTGTTTTTT; cdr3_aa: CASSQLAVTNTGELFF
clone_size: few; j_call: TRBJ1-6; d_call: TRBD1; v_call: TRBV30; cdr3_nt: TGTGCCTGGGGGACGGGACAGGGAAATAATTCACCCCTCCACTTT; cdr3_aa: CAWGTGQGNNSPLHF
clone_size: .; j_call: TRBJ1-2; d_call: .; v_call: TRBV9; cdr3_nt: TGTGCCAGCAGCGTATATCCCTCATCTACTAACTATGGCTACACCTTC; cdr3_aa: CASSVYPSSTNYGYTF
clone_size: few; j_call: TRBJ1-5; d_call: .; v_call: TRBV30; cdr3_nt: TGTGCCTGGAGTGCGGGGTGGAGAAATCAGCCCCAGCATTTT; cdr3_aa: CAWSAGWRNQPQHF
clone_size: .; j_call: TRBJ2-1; d_call: TRBD2; v_call: TRBV5-1; cdr3_nt: TGCGCCAGCAGCTCTAGCGGGGATAGCTCCTACAATGAGCAGTTCTTC; cdr3_aa: CASSSSGDSSYNEQFF
clone_size: .; j_call: TRBJ2-5; d_call: .; v_call: TRBV5-4; cdr3_nt: TGTGCCAGCAGCTTGGGAGGCGATCAAGAGACCCAGTACTTC; cdr3_aa: CASSLGGDQETQYF
clone_size: .; j_call: TRBJ2-5; d_call: TRBD2; v_call: TRBV6-1; cdr3_nt: TGTGCCAGCAGTGAAGATTCGGGGGGTTACCAAGAGACCCAGTACTTC; cdr3_aa: CASSEDSGGYQETQYF
clone_size: .; j_call: TRBJ2-1; d_call: TRBD2; v_call: TRBV18; cdr3_nt: TGTGCCAGCTCTCCACCAAGCGGGGGCTACAATGAGCAGTTCTTC; cdr3_aa: CASSPPSGGYNEQFF
clone_size: .; j_call: TRBJ2-7; d_call: .; v_call: TRBV5-8; cdr3_nt: TGTGCCAGCAGCCCCCCCAGGGTAATAGACGAGCAGTACTTC; cdr3_aa: CASSPPRVIDEQYF
clone_size: .; j_call: TRBJ1-6; d_call: TRBD1; v_call: TRBV6-5; cdr3_nt: TGTGCCAGCACTCTGGGGACAGCTAATTCACCCCTCCACTTT; cdr3_aa: CASTLGTANSPLHF
clone_size: once; j_call: TRBJ1-2; d_call: .; v_call: TRBV3-1/TRBV3-2; cdr3_nt: TGTGCCAGCAGCCAAGACCCGGGTAGCAGTGGCTACACCTTC; cdr3_aa: CASSQDPGSSGYTF
clone_size: .; j_call: TRBJ2-5; d_call: TRBD2; v_call: TRBV3-1/TRBV3-2; cdr3_nt: TGTGCCAGCAGCCCGGATGACGGGGGGGCCTACTTC; cdr3_aa: CASSPDDGGAYF
clone_size: .; j_call: TRBJ1-5; d_call: .; v_call: TRBV19; cdr3_nt: TGTGCCAGTAGGGAGGGATCTCCGATCAATCAGCCCCAGCATTTT; cdr3_aa: CASREGSPINQPQHF
clone_size: .; j_call: TRBJ2-1; d_call: .; v_call: TRBV19; cdr3_nt: TGTGCCAGTAATGGACAGAGCTCCTACAATGAGCAGTTCTTC; cdr3_aa: CASNGQSSYNEQFF
clone_size: .; j_call: TRBJ1-2; d_call: TRBD1; v_call: TRBV29-1; cdr3_nt: TGCAGCGTTGAAGACCATCTAGGACAGGGGTCTCACTTC; cdr3_aa: CSVEDHLGQGSHF
clone_size: .; j_call: TRBJ2-3; d_call: .; v_call: TRBV5-1; cdr3_nt: TGCGCCAGCAGCCCACTTGGACACCTCACAGATACGCAGTATTTT; cdr3_aa: CASSPLGHLTDTQYF
clone_size: .; j_call: TRBJ2-3; d_call: TRBD2; v_call: TRBV19; cdr3_nt: TGTGCCAGTAGAAGCGCCGGGACTAGCGGGTTCACAGATACGCAGTATTTT; cdr3_aa: CASRSAGTSGFTDTQYF
clone_size: .; j_call: TRBJ1-1; d_call: TRBD1; v_call: TRBV5-1; cdr3_nt: TGCGCCAGCAGCTTGTTAGGGCAGGGGGCCTCGGGCACTGAAGCTTTCTTT; cdr3_aa: CASSLLGQGASGTEAFF
clone_size: .; j_call: TRBJ2-1; d_call: .; v_call: TRBV24-1; cdr3_nt: TGTGCCACCAGTGCCCAAGGGGGTCTTTACAATGAGCAGTTCTTC; cdr3_aa: CATSAQGGLYNEQFF
clone_size: .; j_call: TRBJ2-7; d_call: .; v_call: TRBV6-5; cdr3_nt: TGTGCCAGCAGTAACCCGGGGGTGAGGGAGCAGTACTTC; cdr3_aa: CASSNPGVREQYF
clone_size: .; j_call: TRBJ2-1; d_call: TRBD1; v_call: TRBV2; cdr3_nt: TGTGCCAGCAGGGATGTAGGTGCAGGGGGCAATGAGCAGTTCTTC; cdr3_aa: CASRDVGAGGNEQFF
clone_size: .; j_call: TRBJ2-1; d_call: .; v_call: TRBV3-1/TRBV3-2; cdr3_nt: TGTGCCAGCAGCCAAGAGAGGACAAGCTCCTACAATGAGCAGTTCTTC; cdr3_aa: CASSQERTSSYNEQFF
clone_size: .; j_call: TRBJ2-7; d_call: TRBD1; v_call: TRBV11-2; cdr3_nt: TGTGCCAGCAGCTTAGGACAGGGTAAGACCTACGAGCAGTACTTC; cdr3_aa: CASSLGQGKTYEQYF
clone_size: .; j_call: TRBJ2-5; d_call: TRBD1; v_call: TRBV5-6; cdr3_nt: TGTGCCAGCAGCCCTGGACAGGTAGAGACCCAGTACTTC; cdr3_aa: CASSPGQVETQYF
clone_size: .; j_call: TRBJ2-7; d_call: .; v_call: TRBV6-4; cdr3_nt: TGTGCCAGCAGTGACCCTTTGGACAGCTCCACAAACTACGAGCAGTACTTC; cdr3_aa: CASSDPLDSSTNYEQYF
clone_size: .; j_call: TRBJ2-1; d_call: TRBD2; v_call: TRBV27; cdr3_nt: TGTGCCAGCAGTGGTGGACTAGCGGGAGGGCGCAATGAGCAGTTCTTC; cdr3_aa: CASSGGLAGGRNEQFF
clone_size: .; j_call: TRBJ1-3; d_call: TRBD1; v_call: TRBV3-1/TRBV3-2; cdr3_nt: TGTGCCAGCAGCCAAGCCGGGACAGGGGAGTACACCATATATTTT; cdr3_aa: CASSQAGTGEYTIYF
clone_size: .; j_call: TRBJ1-6; d_call: TRBD1; v_call: TRBV5-8; cdr3_nt: TGTGCCAGCAGCCTACAGGGGGCTACCCTCCACTTT; cdr3_aa: CASSLQGATLHF
clone_size: .; j_call: TRBJ2-7; d_call: .; v_call: TRBV5-6; cdr3_nt: TGTGCCAGCAGCCTATTGGGGATAGGGGCTTCCTACGAGCAGTACTTC; cdr3_aa: CASSLLGIGASYEQYF
clone_size: .; j_call: TRBJ1-5; d_call: TRBD1; v_call: TRBV24-1; cdr3_nt: TGTGCCACCAGTGACCCCGGGACAGGGTTTCAGCCCCAGCATTTT; cdr3_aa: CATSDPGTGFQPQHF
clone_size: .; j_call: TRBJ1-5; d_call: .; v_call: TRBV10-3; cdr3_nt: TGTGCCATCAGAAGCACAGCGGATCAGCCCCAGCATTTT; cdr3_aa: CAIRSTADQPQHF
clone_size: .; j_call: TRBJ2-7; d_call: .; v_call: TRBV10-3; cdr3_nt: TGTGCCATCAGTGACGACAATACCTACGAGCAGTACTTC; cdr3_aa: CAISDDNTYEQYF
clone_size: .; j_call: TRBJ1-1; d_call: .; v_call: TRBV18; cdr3_nt: TGTGCCAGCTCACCGGCGGCCGGGGATGAAGCTTTCTTT; cdr3_aa: CASSPAAGDEAFF
clone_size: .; j_call: TRBJ2-1; d_call: .; v_call: TRBV5-1; cdr3_nt: TGCGCCAGCAGCTTGGCCCAAAACAATGAGCAGTTCTTC; cdr3_aa: CASSLAQNNEQFF
clone_size: .; j_call: TRBJ1-3; d_call: .; v_call: TRBV6-5; cdr3_nt: TGTGCCAGCAGTTACTCGAGCGGGATAGGAAACACCATATATTTT; cdr3_aa: CASSYSSGIGNTIYF
clone_size: .; j_call: TRBJ2-7; d_call: TRBD2; v_call: TRBV2; cdr3_nt: TGTGCCAGCAGTGGAGCGGGGGGGCCTATCGAGCAGTACTTC; cdr3_aa: CASSGAGGPIEQYF
clone_size: .; j_call: TRBJ2-4; d_call: .; v_call: TRBV7-2; cdr3_nt: TGTGCCAGCAGCTTAGGGGGAGACATTCAGTACTTC; cdr3_aa: CASSLGGDIQYF
clone_size: .; j_call: TRBJ1-1; d_call: .; v_call: TRBV7-2; cdr3_nt: TGTGCCAGCAGATGGGGCCCATCGGACACTGAAGCTTTCTTT; cdr3_aa: CASRWGPSDTEAFF
clone_size: .; j_call: TRBJ1-2; d_call: .; v_call: TRBV6-6; cdr3_nt: TGTGCCAGCAGAGAGAACACAGGGCTCGATGGCTACACCTTC; cdr3_aa: CASRENTGLDGYTF
clone_size: .; j_call: TRBJ2-5; d_call: .; v_call: TRBV27; cdr3_nt: TGTGCCAGCAGCCGAGCCAAGACTATCCAAGAGACCCAGTACTTC; cdr3_aa: CASSRAKTIQETQYF
clone_size: .; j_call: TRBJ2-2; d_call: TRBD1; v_call: TRBV10-2; cdr3_nt: TGCGCCAGCAGAATCCCAAATATACAAACAGGGGACACCGGGGAGCTGTTTTTT; cdr3_aa: CASRIPNIQTGDTGELFF
clone_size: .; j_call: TRBJ1-2; d_call: TRBD1; v_call: TRBV10-3; cdr3_nt: TGTGCCATCAGGGGACAGGGGGCGCCGGGAGGCTACACCTTC; cdr3_aa: CAIRGQGAPGGYTF